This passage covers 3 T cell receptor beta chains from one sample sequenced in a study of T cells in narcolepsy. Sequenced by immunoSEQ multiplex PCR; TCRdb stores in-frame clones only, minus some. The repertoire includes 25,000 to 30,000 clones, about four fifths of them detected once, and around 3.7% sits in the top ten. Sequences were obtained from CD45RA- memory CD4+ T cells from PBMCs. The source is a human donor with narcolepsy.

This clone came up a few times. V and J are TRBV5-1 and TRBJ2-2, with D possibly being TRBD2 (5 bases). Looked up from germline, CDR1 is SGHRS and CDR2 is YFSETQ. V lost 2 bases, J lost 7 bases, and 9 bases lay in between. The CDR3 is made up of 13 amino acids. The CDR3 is CASSFLEDGELFF. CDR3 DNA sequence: TGCGCCAGCAGCTTCTTGGAGGACGGGGAGCTGTTTTTT.

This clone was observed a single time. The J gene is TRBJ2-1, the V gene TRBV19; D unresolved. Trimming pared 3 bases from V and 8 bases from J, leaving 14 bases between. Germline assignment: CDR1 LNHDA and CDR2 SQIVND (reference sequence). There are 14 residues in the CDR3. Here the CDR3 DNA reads TGTGCCAGTAGTATTAGCCTAGATCGCCATGAGCAGTTCTTC. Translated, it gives CASSISLDRHEQFF.

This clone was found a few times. CDR3 in DNA: TGTGCCAGCAGCGGGATAGGACAGGGGGCGGGATATGGCTACACCTTC. This translates into CASSGIGQGAGYGYTF. The gene calls are TRBV5-6 and TRBJ1-2; 11 nucleotides agree with TRBD1. The V gene end was trimmed by 4 bases and the J gene end by 5 bases; junction bases not matched to a gene: 10. Per germline, CDR1 SGHDT and CDR2 YYEEEE. The CDR3 loop spans 16 amino acids.